This entry describes one T cell receptor beta chain. As yet, its antigen is unknown. The CDR3 totals 14 residues. Germline V gene data show CDR1 as KGHDR and CDR2 as SFDVKD. J was trimmed by 2 bases and V by 10 bases; bases with no gene match: 5. This sample stems from a study of CD8 T cells in ankylosing spondylitis. The study's findings and limits: What appeared characteristic of ankylosing spondylitis blood was a TCR beta motif of 7 or 8 highly homologous variants.

Each CDR3 protein is one row after TCRdb ran MiXCR on the 5' RACE reads. This sample has 350,000 to 550,000 distinct CDR3 sequences; more than 25% occur once, and the top ten carry about 0.89%. This chain uses TRBV24-1 with TRBJ2-3, with 10 nucleotides matching TRBD1. This receptor was identified in a male donor with ankylosing spondylitis. The specimen was blood, either unsorted or a sorted T cell fraction (not recorded which). This chain's CDR3 is CATGGQGDTDTQYF. The CDR3 bases are TGTGCCACAGGAGGACAGGGGGACACAGATACGCAGTATTTT.